These 2 T cell receptor beta chains were all obtained from the same sample, sequenced in a study of identical twins. Via MiXCR, TCRdb re-called the 5' RACE reads, giving one row per CDR3 protein. The sample shows 470,000 or so distinct CDR3 sequences, roughly 24% of them seen only once. These data also featured in a second study, about T cells expressing NK-cell markers.

Sequencing used CD4+ T cells sorted from blood. These receptors were taken from a woman under 30 in good health.

The chain has TRBV7-2 and TRBJ2-1, with 8 bases fitting TRBD2. CDR1 is SGHTA, CDR2 FQGNSA, per germline. The J segment lost 0 bases and the V segment lost 6 bases, leaving 7 bases of the junction unmatched. CDR3 length: 16 amino acids. CDR3 region: CASRPLAGSSYNEQFF. The CDR3 nucleotides are TGTGCCAGCAGGCCCCTAGCGGGTAGCTCCTACAATGAGCAGTTCTTC.

This clonotype was recorded a few times. This sequence joins TRBV9 and TRBJ2-3; the match to TRBD2 covers 8 bases. The CDR3 contains 14 residues. Trimming at V came to 6 bases and at J to 2 bases, leaving 5 bases not matched to a gene. Germline CDR1 is SGDLS and CDR2 is YYNGEE. The CDR3 protein is CASTRRGVTDTQYF. The DNA for the CDR3 is TGTGCCAGCACAAGGCGGGGGGTCACAGATACGCAGTATTTT.